This TCR beta chain originates from a study of cytomegalovirus exposure and HLA in healthy donors. V lost 5 bases, J lost 1 base, and 17 bases lay in between. Germline values: CDR1 SEHNR, CDR2 FQNEAQ (reference sequence). The length of the CDR3 is 16 residues. It was with 60 Vbeta and 13 Jbeta primers that the PCR ran. Libraries were prepared by immunoSEQ multiplex PCR; TCRdb keeps only in-frame clonotypes and omits some of them. The sample consists of 150,000 to 200,000 clones, over 65% of them appearing once. This receptor was identified in a man in his fifties or sixties in good health and CMV-seronegative. This chain links TRBV7-9 with TRBJ1-1, with D tentatively TRBD1 (6 bases). The specimen sequenced was PBMCs. The CDR3, as DNA: TGTGCCAGCAGCCTAATTGCTGGACAGCCGAACACTGAAGCTTTCTTT. Protein sequence: CASSLIAGQPNTEAFF.